This T cell receptor (beta chain) is from a study of OX40 agonist ivuxolimab in advanced cancers. Points from the study as a whole: Partial responders receiving 0.1-3.0 mg/kg showed among the lowest clonal expansion.

The method was immunoSEQ multiplex PCR; TCRdb's version includes in-frame clones alone and lacks a portion of them. The sample holds approximately 70,000 clones, roughly 92% seen once. Blood specimens came from baseline, cycle 4 day 1, and cycle 7 day 1. CDR1 is MNHNY, CDR2 SVGAGI, per germline (reference sequence). This CDR3 is 15 amino acids long. V lost 2 bases, J lost 1 base, and 4 bases stayed unmatched. As to this clone: Antigen unknown.

The chain carries TRBV6-6 and TRBJ2-5; 7 bases match TRBD1. This TCR derives from an adult with an advanced solid tumor such as melanoma, head and neck, liver or kidney cancer. The sequenced sample was CD4+ or CD8+ T cells sorted from blood, obtained in a trial of the OX40 agonist ivuxolimab. The CDR3 nucleotides read TGTGCCAGCAGTTACGGGACAGCCAGCCAAGAGACCCAGTACTTC. Encoded protein: CASSYGTASQETQYF.